This T cell receptor (beta chain) was observed in a study of cytomegalovirus exposure and HLA in healthy donors. Overall study context: Samples from HLA-typed donors yielded about 80 million unique TCRs in an early data release.

Germline loops: CDR1 SGHNT, CDR2 YYREEE (reference sequence). CDR3 size: 16 residues. Unmatched junction bases numbered 12, after V lost 2 bases and J lost 8 bases. Study findings and constraints: The study reported that TCR beta sequences accurately predicted HLA-A and HLA-B alleles in most subjects.

This clone was recorded a few times. Its antigen remains unidentified. 13 Jbeta primers and 60 Vbeta primers were used for the PCR. Clones were read by immunoSEQ multiplex PCR, and TCRdb kept only the in-frame ones, dropping some. The repertoire holds 150,000 to 200,000 clones, with about four fifths as singletons. Sequencing was performed on PBMCs. The clonotype was recovered from a woman aged 18-35 years in good health and CMV-seropositive. The chain is built from TRBV5-4 and TRBJ2-7, with 11 bases aligning to TRBD2. CDR3 residues: CASSLISLAGGGKQYF. Written as DNA, the CDR3 is TGTGCCAGCAGCTTAATATCTCTAGCGGGGGGTGGTAAGCAGTACTTC.